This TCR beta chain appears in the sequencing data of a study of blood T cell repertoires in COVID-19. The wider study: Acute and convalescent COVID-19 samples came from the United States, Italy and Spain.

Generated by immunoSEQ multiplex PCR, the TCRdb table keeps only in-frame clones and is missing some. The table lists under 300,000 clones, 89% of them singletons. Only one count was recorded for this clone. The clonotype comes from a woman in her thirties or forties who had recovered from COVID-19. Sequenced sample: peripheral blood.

CDR3: CASSMREHSSGANVLTF. In nucleotides, the CDR3 is TGTGCCAGTAGTATGCGGGAGCATAGTTCTGGGGCCAACGTCCTGACTTTC. The rearrangement links TRBV19 to TRBJ2-6; 7 positions match TRBD2. Trimming removed 3 bases from V and 1 base from J; junction bases left unmatched: 6. Germline V CDR1 and CDR2: LNHDA, SQIVND (reference sequence). The CDR3 spans 17 residues.